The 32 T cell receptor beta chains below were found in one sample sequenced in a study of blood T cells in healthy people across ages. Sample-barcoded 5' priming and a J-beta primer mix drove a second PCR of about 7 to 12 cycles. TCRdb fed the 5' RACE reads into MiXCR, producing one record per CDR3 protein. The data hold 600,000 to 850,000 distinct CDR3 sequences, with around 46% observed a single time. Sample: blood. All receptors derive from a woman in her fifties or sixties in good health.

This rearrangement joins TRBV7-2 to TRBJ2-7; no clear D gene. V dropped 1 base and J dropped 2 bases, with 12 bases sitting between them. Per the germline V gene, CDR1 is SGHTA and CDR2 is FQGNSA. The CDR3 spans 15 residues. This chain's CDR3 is CASSLDREFAYEQYF. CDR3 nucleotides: TGTGCCAGCAGCTTAGACCGTGAGTTTGCCTACGAGCAGTACTTC.

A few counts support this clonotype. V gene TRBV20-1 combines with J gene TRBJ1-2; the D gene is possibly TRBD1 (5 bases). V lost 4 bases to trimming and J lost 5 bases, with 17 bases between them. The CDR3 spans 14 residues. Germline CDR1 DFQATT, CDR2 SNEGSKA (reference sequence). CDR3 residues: CSATRDERVYGYTF. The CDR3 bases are TGCAGTGCTACCCGGGACGAGAGGGTATATGGCTACACCTTC.

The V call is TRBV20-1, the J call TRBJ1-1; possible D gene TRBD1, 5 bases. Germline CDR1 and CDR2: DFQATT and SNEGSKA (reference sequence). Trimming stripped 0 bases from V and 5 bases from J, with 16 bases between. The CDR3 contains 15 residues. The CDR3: CSARDPSGPRTEAFF. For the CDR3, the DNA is TGCAGTGCTAGAGATCCTTCGGGACCCAGAACTGAAGCTTTCTTT.

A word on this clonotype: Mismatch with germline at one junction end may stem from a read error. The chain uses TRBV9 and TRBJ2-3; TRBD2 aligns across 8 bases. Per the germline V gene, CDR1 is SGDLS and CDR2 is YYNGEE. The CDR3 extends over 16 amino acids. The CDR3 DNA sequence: TGTGCCAGCAGCGTAGGGACTAGCAGCCGCACAGATGCGCAGTATTTT. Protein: CASSVGTSSRTDAQYF.

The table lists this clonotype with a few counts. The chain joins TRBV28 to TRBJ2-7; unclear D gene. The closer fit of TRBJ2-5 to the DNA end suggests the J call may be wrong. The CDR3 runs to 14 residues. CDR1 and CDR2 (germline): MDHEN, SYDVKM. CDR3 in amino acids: CASSTPQEGETQYF. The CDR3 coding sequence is TGTGCCAGCAGTACACCCCAAGAAGGCGAGACCCAGTACTTC.

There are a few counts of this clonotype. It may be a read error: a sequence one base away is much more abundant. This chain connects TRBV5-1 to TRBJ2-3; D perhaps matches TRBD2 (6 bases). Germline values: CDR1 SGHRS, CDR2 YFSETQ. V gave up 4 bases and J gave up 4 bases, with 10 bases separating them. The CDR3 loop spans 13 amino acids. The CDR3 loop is CASSVRESDTQYF. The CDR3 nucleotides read TGCGCCAGCAGCGTACGGGAGTCAGATACGCAGTATTTT.

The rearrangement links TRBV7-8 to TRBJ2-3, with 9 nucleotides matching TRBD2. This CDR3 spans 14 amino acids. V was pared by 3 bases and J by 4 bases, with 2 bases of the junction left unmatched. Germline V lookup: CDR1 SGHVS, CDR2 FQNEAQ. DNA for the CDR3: TGTGCCAGCAGCTTCGGCGGGGGGGCAGATACGCAGTATTTT. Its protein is CASSFGGGADTQYF.

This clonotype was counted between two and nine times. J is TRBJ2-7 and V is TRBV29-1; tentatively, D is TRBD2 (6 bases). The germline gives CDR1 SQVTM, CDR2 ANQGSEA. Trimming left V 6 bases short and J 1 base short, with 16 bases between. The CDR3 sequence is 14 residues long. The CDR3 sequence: CSVCLGGGSYEQYF. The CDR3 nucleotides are TGCAGCGTGTGCCTTGGGGGAGGATCCTACGAGCAGTACTTC.

The CDR3 protein is CASSPRTGLIEAFF. The CDR3, as DNA: TGTGCCAGCAGTCCAAGAACCGGACTCATAGAAGCTTTCTTT. The chain recombines TRBV27 with TRBJ1-1; D gene unclear. V was shortened by 5 bases and J by 8 bases, with 18 bases between the two germline ends. This CDR3 spans 14 amino acids. Germline lookup yields CDR1 MNHEY and CDR2 SMNVEV (reference sequence).

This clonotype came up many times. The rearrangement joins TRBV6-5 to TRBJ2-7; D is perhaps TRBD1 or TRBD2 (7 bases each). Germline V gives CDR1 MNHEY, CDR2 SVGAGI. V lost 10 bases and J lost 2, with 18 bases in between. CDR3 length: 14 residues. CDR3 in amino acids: CATWGGQRTYEQYF. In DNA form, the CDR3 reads TGTGCCACCTGGGGGGGACAGAGAACCTACGAGCAGTACTTC.

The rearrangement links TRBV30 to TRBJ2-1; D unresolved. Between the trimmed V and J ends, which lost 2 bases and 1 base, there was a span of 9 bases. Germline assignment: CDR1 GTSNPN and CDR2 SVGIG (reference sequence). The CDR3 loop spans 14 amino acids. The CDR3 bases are TGTGCCTGGAGTTGGGGTCTATCCTACAATGAGCAGTTCTTC. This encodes CAWSWGLSYNEQFF. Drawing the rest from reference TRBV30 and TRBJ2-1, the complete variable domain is SQTIHQWPATLVQPVGSPLSLECTVEGTSNPNLYWYRQAAGRGLQLLFYSVGIGQISSEVPQNLSASRPQDRQFILSSKKLLLSDSGFYLCAWSWGLSYNEQFFGPGTRLTVL.

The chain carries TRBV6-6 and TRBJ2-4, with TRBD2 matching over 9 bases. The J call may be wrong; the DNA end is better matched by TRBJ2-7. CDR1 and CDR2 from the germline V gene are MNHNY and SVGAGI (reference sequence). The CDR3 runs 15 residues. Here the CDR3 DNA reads TGTGCCAGCAGTGACGGACTAGCGACTACCTACGAGCAGTACTTC. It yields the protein CASSDGLATTYEQYF.

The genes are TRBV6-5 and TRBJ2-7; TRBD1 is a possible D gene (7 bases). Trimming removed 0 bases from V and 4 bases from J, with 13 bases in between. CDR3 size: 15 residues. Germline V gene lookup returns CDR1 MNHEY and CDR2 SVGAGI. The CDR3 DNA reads TGTGCCAGCAGTTACTCGGAGGGGGCGCGTTACGAGCAGTACTTC. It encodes CASSYSEGARYEQYF.

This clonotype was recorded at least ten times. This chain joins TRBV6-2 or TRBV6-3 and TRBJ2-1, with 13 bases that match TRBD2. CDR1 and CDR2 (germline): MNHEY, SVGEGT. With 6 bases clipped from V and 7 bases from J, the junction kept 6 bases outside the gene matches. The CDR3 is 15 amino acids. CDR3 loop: CASSQPGLAGNEQFF. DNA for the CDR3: TGTGCCAGCAGCCAGCCGGGACTAGCGGGGAATGAGCAGTTCTTC.

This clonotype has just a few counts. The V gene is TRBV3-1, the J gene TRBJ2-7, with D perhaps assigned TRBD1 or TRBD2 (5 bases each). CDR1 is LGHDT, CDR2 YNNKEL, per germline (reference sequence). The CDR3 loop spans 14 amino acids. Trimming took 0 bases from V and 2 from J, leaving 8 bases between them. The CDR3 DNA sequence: TGTGCCAGCAGCCAAGAGGGGGTCCCCTACGAGCAGTACTTC. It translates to CASSQEGVPYEQYF.

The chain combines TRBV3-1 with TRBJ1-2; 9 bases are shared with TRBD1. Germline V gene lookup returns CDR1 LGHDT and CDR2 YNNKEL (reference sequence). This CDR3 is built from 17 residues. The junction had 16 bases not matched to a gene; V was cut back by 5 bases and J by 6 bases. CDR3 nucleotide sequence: TGTGCCAGCAGCTTTCGATTACAGGGGGCTAAAAATGATGGCTACACCTTC. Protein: CASSFRLQGAKNDGYTF.

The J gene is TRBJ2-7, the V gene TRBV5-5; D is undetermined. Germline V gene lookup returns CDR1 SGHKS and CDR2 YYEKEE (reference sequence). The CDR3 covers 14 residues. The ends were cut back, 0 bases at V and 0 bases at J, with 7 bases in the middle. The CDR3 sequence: CASSLGTFSYEQYF. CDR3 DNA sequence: TGTGCCAGCAGCTTGGGGACCTTCTCCTACGAGCAGTACTTC.

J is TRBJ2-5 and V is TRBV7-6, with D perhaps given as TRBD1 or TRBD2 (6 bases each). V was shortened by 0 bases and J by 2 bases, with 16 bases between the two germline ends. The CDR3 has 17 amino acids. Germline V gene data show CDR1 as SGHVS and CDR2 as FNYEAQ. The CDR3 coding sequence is TGTGCCAGCAGCTTAGCGAGCTGGGGGGCGCGGCAAGAGACCCAGTACTTC. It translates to CASSLASWGARQETQYF.

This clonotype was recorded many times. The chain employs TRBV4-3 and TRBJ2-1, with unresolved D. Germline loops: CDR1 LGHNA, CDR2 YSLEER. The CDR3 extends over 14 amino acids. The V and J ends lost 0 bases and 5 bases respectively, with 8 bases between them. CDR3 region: CASSQEGSHNEQFF. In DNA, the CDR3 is TGCGCCAGCAGCCAAGAGGGTAGCCACAATGAGCAGTTCTTC.

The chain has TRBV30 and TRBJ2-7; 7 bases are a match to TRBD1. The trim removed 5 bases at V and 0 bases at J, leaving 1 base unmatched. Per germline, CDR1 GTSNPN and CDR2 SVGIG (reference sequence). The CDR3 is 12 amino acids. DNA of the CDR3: TGTGCCTGGGCAGGGGGCTCCTACGAGCAGTACTTC. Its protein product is CAWAGGSYEQYF.

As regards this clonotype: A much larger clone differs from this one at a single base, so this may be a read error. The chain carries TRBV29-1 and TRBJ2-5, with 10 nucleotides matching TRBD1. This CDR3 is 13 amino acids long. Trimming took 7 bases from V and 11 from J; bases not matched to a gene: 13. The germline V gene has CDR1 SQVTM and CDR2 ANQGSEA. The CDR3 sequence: CSAPGQGLNEQYF. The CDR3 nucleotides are TGCAGCGCCCCGGGACAGGGGTTGAATGAGCAGTACTTC. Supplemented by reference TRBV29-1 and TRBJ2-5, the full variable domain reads SAVISQKPSRDICQRGTSLTIQCQVDSQVTMMFWYRQQPGQSLTLIATANQGSEATYESGFVIDKFPISRPNLTFSTLTVSNMSPEDSSIYLCSAPGQGLNEQYFGPGTRLLVL.

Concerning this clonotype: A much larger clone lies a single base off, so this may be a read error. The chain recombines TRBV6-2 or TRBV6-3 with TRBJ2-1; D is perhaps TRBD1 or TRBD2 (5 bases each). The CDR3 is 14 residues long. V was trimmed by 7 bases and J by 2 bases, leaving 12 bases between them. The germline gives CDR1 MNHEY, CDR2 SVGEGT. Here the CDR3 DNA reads TGTGCCAGCAAGGTTTGGGACCCCTACAATGAGCAGTTCTTC. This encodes CASKVWDPYNEQFF.

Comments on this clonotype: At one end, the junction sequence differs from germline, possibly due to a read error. This CDR3 is CASSPQASGFGVDELFF. CDR3 coding DNA: TGTGCCAGCTCACCGCAGGCTAGCGGGTTTGGGGTAGATGAGCTGTTCTTC. The rearrangement links TRBV18 to TRBJ2-1, with 8 bases matching TRBD2. The CDR3 runs 17 residues. Per germline, CDR1 KGHSH and CDR2 LQKENI.

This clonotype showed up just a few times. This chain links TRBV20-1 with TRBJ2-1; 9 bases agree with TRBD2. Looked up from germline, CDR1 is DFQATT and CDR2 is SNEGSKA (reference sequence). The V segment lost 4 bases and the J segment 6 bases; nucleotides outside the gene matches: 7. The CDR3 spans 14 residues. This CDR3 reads CSATRAGGLNEQFF. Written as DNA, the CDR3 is TGCAGTGCTACGAGGGCGGGAGGGCTCAATGAGCAGTTCTTC.

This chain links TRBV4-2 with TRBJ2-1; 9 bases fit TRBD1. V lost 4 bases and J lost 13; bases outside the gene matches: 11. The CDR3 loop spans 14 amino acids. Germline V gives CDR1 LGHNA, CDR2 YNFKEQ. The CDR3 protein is CASSPTGGKETQFF. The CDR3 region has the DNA TGTGCCAGCAGCCCTACAGGGGGCAAGGAGACCCAGTTCTTC.

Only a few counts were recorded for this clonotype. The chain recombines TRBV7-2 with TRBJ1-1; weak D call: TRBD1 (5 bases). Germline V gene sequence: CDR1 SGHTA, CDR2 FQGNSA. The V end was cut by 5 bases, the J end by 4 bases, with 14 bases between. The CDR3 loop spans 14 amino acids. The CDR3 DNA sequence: TGTGCCAGCAGCCCCGTGGGGCGGACCACTGAAGCTTTCTTT. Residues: CASSPVGRTTEAFF.

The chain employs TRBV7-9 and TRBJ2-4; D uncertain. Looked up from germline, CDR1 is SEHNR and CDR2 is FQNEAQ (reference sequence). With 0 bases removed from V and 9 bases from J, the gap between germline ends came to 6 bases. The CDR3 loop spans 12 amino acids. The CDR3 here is CASSLARGIQYF. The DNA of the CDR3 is TGTGCCAGCAGCTTAGCGCGAGGCATTCAGTACTTC.

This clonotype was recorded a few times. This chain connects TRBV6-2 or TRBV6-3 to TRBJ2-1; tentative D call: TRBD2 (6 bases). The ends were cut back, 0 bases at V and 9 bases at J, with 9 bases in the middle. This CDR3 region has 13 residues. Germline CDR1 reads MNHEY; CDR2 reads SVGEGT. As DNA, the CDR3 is TGTGCCAGCAGTTACTCGGGGGGTGGTGAGCAGTTCTTC. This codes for CASSYSGGGEQFF.

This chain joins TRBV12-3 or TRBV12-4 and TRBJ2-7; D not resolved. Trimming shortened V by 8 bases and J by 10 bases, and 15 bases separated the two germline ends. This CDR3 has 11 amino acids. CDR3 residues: CASQQRGTQYF. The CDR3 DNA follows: TGTGCCAGCCAGCAGAGAGGAACCCAGTACTTC.

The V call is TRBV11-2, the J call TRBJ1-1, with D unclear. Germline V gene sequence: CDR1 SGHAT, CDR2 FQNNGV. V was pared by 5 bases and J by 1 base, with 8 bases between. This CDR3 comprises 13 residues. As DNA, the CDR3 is TGTGCCAGCAGCAGTATTCCGAACACTGAAGCTTTCTTT. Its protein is CASSSIPNTEAFF.

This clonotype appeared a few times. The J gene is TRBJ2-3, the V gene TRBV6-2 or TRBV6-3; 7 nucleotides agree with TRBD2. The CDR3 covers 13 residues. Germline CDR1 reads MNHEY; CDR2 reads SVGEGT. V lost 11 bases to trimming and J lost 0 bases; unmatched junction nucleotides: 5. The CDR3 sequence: CAGREVSTDTQYF. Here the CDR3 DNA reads TGTGCCGGACGGGAGGTCAGCACAGATACGCAGTATTTT.

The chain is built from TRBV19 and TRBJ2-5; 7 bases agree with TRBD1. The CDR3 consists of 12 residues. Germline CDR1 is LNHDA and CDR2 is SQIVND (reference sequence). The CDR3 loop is CATQQGRETQYF. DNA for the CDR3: TGTGCTACTCAACAGGGGAGAGAGACCCAGTACTTC.